This T cell receptor (beta chain) was sequenced for a study of a mutant IDH1 vaccine in newly diagnosed glioma. Whole-study findings and limits: The study observed vaccine-induced immune responses in more than 80% of patients.

The CDR3 is 15 amino acids. The ends lost 4 bases at V and 3 bases at J; junction bases unmatched: 2. Germline V gene lookup returns CDR1 MNHNS and CDR2 SASEGT. The time point was: week 5, during vaccination. A 20-mer mutant IDH1 peptide at 300 ug was injected subcutaneously with topical imiquimod. As regards this clone: What it binds is unknown.

Measured with immunoSEQ multiplex PCR; TCRdb has only the in-frame clones, and not every one. In the table there are 70,000 to 100,000 clones, around 90% of which are singletons. V gene TRBV6-1 combines with J gene TRBJ2-1; 11 bases line up with TRBD2. The starting material was PBMCs, obtained from a glioma patient whose treatment included an IDH1 peptide vaccine. The receptor was isolated from a woman between 50 and 59 years old with glioma. As DNA, the CDR3 is TGTGCCAGCAGTGTCGGGACTAGCGGCTACAATGAGCAGTTCTTC. Protein product: CASSVGTSGYNEQFF.